This paragraph covers one T cell receptor beta chain sequence. What it binds is unknown. Both 60 Vbeta primers and 13 Jbeta primers went into the PCR. Assay: immunoSEQ multiplex PCR; the TCRdb copy retains only in-frame clones and omits some. This table holds 150,000 or so clones, around two thirds found once. This specimen comes from a study of cytomegalovirus exposure and HLA in healthy donors. Study conclusions and caveats: The study designated 150 to 200 TCR beta chains cytomegalovirus-associated.

The germline gives CDR1 SEHNR, CDR2 FQNEAQ (reference sequence). The CDR3 totals 14 residues. The V and J ends lost 4 bases and 3 bases respectively, with 12 bases between them. The source is a woman aged 18-29 years in good health and CMV-seronegative. Specimen: PBMCs. This chain uses TRBV7-9 with TRBJ1-1; possibly TRBD1 for D (5 bases). CDR3 loop: CASSSLKGYTEAFF. The CDR3, as DNA: TGTGCCAGCAGCTCCCTTAAGGGGTACACTGAAGCTTTCTTT.